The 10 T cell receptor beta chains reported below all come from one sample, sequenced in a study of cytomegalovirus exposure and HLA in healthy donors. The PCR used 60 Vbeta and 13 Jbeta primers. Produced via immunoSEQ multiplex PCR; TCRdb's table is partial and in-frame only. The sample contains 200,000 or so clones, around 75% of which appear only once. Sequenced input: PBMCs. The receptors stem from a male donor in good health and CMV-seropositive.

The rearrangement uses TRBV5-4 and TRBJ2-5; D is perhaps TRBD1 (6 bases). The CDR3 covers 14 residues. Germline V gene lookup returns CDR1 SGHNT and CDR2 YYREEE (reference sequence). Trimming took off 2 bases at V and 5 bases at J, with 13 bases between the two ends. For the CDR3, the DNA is TGTGCCAGCAGCTTAGGGGACACAGAGGAGACCCAGTACTTC. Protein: CASSLGDTEETQYF.

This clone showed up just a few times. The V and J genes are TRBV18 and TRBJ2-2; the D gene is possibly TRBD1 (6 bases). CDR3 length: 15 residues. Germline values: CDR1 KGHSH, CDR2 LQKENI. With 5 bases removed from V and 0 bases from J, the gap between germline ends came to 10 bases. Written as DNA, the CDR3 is TGTGCCAGCTCATGGGGGCAAACGAACACCGGGGAGCTGTTTTTT. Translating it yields CASSWGQTNTGELFF. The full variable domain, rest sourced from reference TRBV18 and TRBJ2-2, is NAGVMQNPRHLVRRRGQEARLRCSPMKGHSHVYWYRQLPEEGLKFMVYLQKENIIDESGMPKERFSAEFPKEGPSILRIQQVVRGDSAAYFCASSWGQTNTGELFFGEGSRLTVL.

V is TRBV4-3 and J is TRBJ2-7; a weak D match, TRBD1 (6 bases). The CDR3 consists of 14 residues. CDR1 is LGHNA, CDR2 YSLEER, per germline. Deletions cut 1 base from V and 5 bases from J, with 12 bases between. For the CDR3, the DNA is TGCGCCAGCAGCCAAGTCCAGGGGATCCACGAGCAGTACTTC. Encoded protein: CASSQVQGIHEQYF.

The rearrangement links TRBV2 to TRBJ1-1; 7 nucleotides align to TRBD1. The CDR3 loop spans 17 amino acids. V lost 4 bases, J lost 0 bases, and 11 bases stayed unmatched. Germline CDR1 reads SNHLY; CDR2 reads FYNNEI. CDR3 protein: CASSGRQGGVMNTEAFF. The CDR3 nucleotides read TGTGCCAGCAGTGGTCGACAGGGAGGCGTAATGAACACTGAAGCTTTCTTT. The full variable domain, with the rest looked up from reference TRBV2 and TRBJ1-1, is EPEVTQTPSHQVTQMGQEVILRCVPISNHLYFYWYRQILGQKVEFLVSFYNNEISEKSEIFDDQFSVERPDGSNFTLKIRSTKLEDSAMYFCASSGRQGGVMNTEAFFGQGTRLTVV.

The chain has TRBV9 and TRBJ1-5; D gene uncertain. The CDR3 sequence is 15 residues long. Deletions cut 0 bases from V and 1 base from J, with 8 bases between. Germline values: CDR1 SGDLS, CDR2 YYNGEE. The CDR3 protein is CASSVGAMSNQPQHF. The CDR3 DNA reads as TGTGCCAGCAGCGTAGGGGCTATGAGCAATCAGCCCCAGCATTTT.

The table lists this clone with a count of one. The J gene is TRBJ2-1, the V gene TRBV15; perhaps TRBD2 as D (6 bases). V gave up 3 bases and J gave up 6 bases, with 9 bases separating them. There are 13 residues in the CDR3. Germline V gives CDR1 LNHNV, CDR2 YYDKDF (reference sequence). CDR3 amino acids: CATSRTSGNEQFF. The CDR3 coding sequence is TGTGCCACCAGCAGGACTAGTGGCAATGAGCAGTTCTTC.

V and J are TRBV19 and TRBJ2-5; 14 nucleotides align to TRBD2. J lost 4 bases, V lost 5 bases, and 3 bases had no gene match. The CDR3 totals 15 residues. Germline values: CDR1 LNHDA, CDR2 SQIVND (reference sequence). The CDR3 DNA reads TGTGCCAGTAGTCTGGGACTAGCGGGAGTAGAGACCCAGTACTTC. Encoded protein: CASSLGLAGVETQYF.

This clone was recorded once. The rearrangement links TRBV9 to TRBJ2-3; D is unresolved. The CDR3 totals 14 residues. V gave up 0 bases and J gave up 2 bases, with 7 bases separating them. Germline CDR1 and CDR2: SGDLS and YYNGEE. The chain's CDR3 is CASSVGGITDTQYF. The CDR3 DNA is TGTGCCAGCAGCGTAGGCGGCATCACAGATACGCAGTATTTT.

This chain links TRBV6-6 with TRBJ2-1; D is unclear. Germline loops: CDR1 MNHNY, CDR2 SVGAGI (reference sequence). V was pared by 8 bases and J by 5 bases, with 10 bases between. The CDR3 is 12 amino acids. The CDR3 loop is CASLSRDNEQFF. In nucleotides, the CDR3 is TGTGCCAGCCTTTCCCGGGACAATGAGCAGTTCTTC.

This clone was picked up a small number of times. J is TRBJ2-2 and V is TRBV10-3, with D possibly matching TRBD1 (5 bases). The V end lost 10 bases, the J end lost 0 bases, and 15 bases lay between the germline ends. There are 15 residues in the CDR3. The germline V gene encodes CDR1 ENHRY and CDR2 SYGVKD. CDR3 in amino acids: CATEARQTNTGELFF. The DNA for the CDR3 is TGTGCCACCGAGGCGAGACAGACGAACACCGGGGAGCTGTTTTTT.